The present T cell receptor beta chain was sequenced within a study of T cells in Graves' hyperthyroidism and ophthalmopathy. Study background: Blood from the periphery was taken at initial diagnosis, before any treatment.

Per the germline V gene, CDR1 is SGHTA and CDR2 is FQGNSA. V shed 5 bases and J 14 bases; nucleotides not matched to a gene: 9. CDR3 length equals 13 residues. The source material, RNA transcripts, was used to amplify TCR beta CDR3 regions. Primed by the HTBI set, a first-round RT-PCR was run on the TCR CDR3. From the multiplex PCR reads, TCRdb called clonotypes with MiXCR, one entry per CDR3 protein. The sample holds 410,000 or so distinct CDR3 sequences, roughly 14% seen once. At least ten counts were recorded for this clonotype. Its antigen is still unknown. Study-wide points: Ophthalmopathy onset followed model prediction by a median roughly six months.

Each 10 ml fresh peripheral blood draw supplied the PBMCs. The origin of this receptor is a man aged 18 to 29 with Graves' ophthalmopathy. The genes are TRBV7-2 and TRBJ1-6; 7 bases map to TRBD1. Sample: blood. The CDR3 loop reads CASSRKTGEALHF. The CDR3 DNA reads as TGTGCCAGCAGCCGGAAAACAGGGGAGGCCCTCCACTTT.